This entry lists 5 T cell receptor beta chains sequenced from one sample in a study of T-cell memory formation after mild COVID-19. TCRdb re-derived calls from the 5' RACE reads in MiXCR, one entry per CDR3 protein. Of more than 100,000 distinct CDR3 sequences listed, approximately 6.2% are singletons. The source material was PBMCs or a T cell subset sorted from them (not recorded which). The receptor source for this set is an adult woman who had mild COVID-19 (a few samples of this study predate the infection). Cell type and time point are not known.

This clonotype was counted a few times. The rearrangement uses TRBV29-1 and TRBJ2-5, with 7 positions matching TRBD1. V trimming: 1 base; J trimming: 5 bases; junction bases outside the gene matches: 10. Germline-derived CDR1 and CDR2 are SQVTM and ANQGSEA. This CDR3 has 15 amino acids. The CDR3 is CSVEVSSGGVETQYF. CDR3 coding DNA: TGCAGCGTTGAAGTCTCGTCAGGGGGAGTGGAGACCCAGTACTTC. The entire variable domain, with the rest obtained from reference TRBV29-1 and TRBJ2-5, is as follows: SAVISQKPSRDICQRGTSLTIQCQVDSQVTMMFWYRQQPGQSLTLIATANQGSEATYESGFVIDKFPISRPNLTFSTLTVSNMSPEDSSIYLCSVEVSSGGVETQYFGPGTRLLVL.

At least ten counts were recorded for this clonotype. The V gene is TRBV20-1, the J gene TRBJ2-1; TRBD2 matches at 12 bases. CDR3 size: 18 residues. With 4 bases clipped from V and 0 bases from J, the junction kept 10 bases outside the gene matches. Germline-derived CDR1 and CDR2 are DFQATT and SNEGSKA (reference sequence). The CDR3 region is CSAMGGLAGPISYNEQFF. CDR3 bases: TGCAGTGCTATGGGCGGACTAGCGGGACCGATCTCCTACAATGAGCAGTTCTTC.

Regarding this clonotype: This may be a read error, as it is one base from a much larger clone. The J gene is TRBJ2-7, the V gene TRBV6-5; TRBD1 might be the D (6 bases). This CDR3 contains 14 residues. In germline, CDR1 is MNHEY, CDR2 SVGAGI. As DNA, the CDR3 is TGTGACAGCAGTCAAGGGGACATAACGGGGGAGCAGTACTTC. Translated: CDSSQGDITGEQYF.

This clonotype was recorded many times. The rearrangement uses TRBV7-9 and TRBJ1-2; the D is unclear. The V gene lost 2 bases and the J gene lost 3 bases, with 13 bases spanning the gap. Germline V lookup: CDR1 SEHNR, CDR2 FQNEAQ (reference sequence). The CDR3 totals 15 residues. The CDR3: CASSLKSVLDYGYTF. In DNA form, the CDR3 reads TGTGCCAGCAGCTTAAAGTCTGTGCTGGACTATGGCTACACCTTC.

V gene TRBV20-1 combines with J gene TRBJ1-1; D not resolved. V lost 4 bases, J lost 3 bases, and 12 bases lay in between. This CDR3 comprises 13 residues. Germline CDR1 DFQATT, CDR2 SNEGSKA (reference sequence). The CDR3 nucleotides are TGCAGTGCTACACAGAGTGGGGACACTGAAGCTTTCTTT. It codes for CSATQSGDTEAFF.